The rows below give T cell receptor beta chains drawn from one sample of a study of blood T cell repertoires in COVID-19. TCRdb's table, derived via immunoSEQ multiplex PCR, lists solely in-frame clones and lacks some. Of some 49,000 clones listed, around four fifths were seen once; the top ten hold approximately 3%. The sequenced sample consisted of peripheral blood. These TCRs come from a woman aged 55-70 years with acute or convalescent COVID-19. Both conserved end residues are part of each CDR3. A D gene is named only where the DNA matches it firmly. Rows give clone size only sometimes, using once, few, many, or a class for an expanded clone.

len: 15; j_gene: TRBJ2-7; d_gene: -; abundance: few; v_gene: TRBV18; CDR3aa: CASSPGSGRSYEQYF; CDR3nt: TGTGCCAGCTCACCAGGGAGCGGTAGATCCTACGAGCAGTACTTC
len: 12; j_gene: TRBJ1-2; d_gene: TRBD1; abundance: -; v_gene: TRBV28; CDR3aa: CASSGQAYGYTF; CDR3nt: TGTGCCAGCAGTGGACAGGCCTATGGCTACACCTTC
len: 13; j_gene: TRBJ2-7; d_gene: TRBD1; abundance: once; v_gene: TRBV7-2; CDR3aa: CASSRTGGYEQYF; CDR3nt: TGTGCCAGCAGCCGAACAGGGGGCTACGAGCAGTACTTC
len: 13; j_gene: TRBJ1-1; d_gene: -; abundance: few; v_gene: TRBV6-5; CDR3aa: CASRPREPTEAFF; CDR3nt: TGTGCCAGCAGACCCAGGGAACCTACCGAAGCTTTCTTT
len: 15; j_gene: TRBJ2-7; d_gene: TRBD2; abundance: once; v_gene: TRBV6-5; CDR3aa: CASRSEGAGSYEQYF; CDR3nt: TGTGCCAGCAGATCGGAAGGAGCGGGGTCCTACGAGCAGTACTTC
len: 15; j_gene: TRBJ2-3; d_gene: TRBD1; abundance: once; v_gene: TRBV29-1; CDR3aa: CSVEGGQGRTDTQYF; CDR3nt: TGCAGCGTTGAGGGGGGACAGGGTAGAACAGATACGCAGTATTTT
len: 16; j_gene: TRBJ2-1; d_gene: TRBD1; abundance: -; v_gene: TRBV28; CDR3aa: CASSDRASNPYNEQFF; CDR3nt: TGTGCCAGCAGTGACAGGGCGTCTAACCCGTACAATGAGCAGTTCTTC
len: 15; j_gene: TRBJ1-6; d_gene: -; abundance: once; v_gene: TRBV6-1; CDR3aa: CASSERAGENSPLHF; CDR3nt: TGTGCCAGCAGTGAACGGGCGGGAGAGAATTCACCCCTCCACTTT
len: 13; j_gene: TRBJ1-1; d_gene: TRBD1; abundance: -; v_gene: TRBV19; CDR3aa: CASSRGGNTEAFF; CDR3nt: TGTGCCAGTAGTAGAGGGGGCAACACTGAAGCTTTCTTT
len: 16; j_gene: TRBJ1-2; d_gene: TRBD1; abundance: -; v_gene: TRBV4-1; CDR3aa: CASSQDTGAVTYGYTF; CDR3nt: TGCGCCAGCAGCCAAGACACAGGGGCTGTGACCTATGGCTACACCTTC
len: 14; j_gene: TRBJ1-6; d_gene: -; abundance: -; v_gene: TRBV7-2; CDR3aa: CASSLGQETSPLHF; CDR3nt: TGTGCCAGCAGCTTAGGACAGGAAACTTCACCCCTCCACTTT
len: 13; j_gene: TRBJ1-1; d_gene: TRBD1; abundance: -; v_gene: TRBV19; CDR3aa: CASNFQGVGEAFF; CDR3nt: TGTGCCAGTAATTTCCAGGGGGTAGGTGAAGCTTTCTTT
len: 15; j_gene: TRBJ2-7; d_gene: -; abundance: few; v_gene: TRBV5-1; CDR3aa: CASNHPRGEVYEQYF; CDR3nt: TGCGCCAGCAACCATCCCCGGGGAGAGGTTTACGAGCAGTACTTC
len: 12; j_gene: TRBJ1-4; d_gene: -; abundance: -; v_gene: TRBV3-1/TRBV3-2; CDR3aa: CASSGLSEKLFF; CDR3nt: TGTGCCAGCAGCGGTTTGAGTGAAAAACTGTTTTTT
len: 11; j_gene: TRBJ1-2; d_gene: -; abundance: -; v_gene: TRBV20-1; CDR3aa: CSARERTGYTF; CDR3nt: TGCAGTGCTAGAGAGCGTACTGGCTACACCTTC
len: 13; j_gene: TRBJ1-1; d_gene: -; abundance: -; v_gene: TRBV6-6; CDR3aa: CASSRQMNTEAFF; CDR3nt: TGTGCCAGCAGCCGACAGATGAACACTGAAGCTTTCTTT